Listed here is a single TCR beta chain. The V gene lost 6 bases and the J gene lost 0 bases, with 11 bases spanning the gap. The CDR3 covers 14 residues. In germline, CDR1 is SGHAT, CDR2 FQNNGV. The sample comes from a study of blood T cell repertoires in COVID-19. Background on the study: Acute and convalescent COVID-19 samples came from the United States, Italy and Spain. Sample material is recorded as cDNA or gDNA derived from T cells, B-cell-depleted T cells, or PBMCs.

How the authors handled the data: Amplification from reference gene primers served as the basis for estimated nucleated cell counts. Some clones are missing from TCRdb's copy, which holds only in-frame ones; the method was immunoSEQ multiplex PCR. From that table come the V and J calls and clone size; the DNA was used to work out D and trimming. The sample includes 40,000 to 55,000 clones, approximately 91% of them seen just once. Sample: peripheral blood. This clonotype was sampled from a human donor in a cohort sampled during active COVID-19. The chain links TRBV11-2 to TRBJ1-1, with a tentative D call TRBD1 (5 bases). The CDR3: CASSRGGVNTEAFF. The CDR3 coding sequence is TGTGCCAGCAGTCGTGGAGGGGTGAACACTGAAGCTTTCTTT.